This TCR beta chain stems from a study of shared clonotypes between healthy human individuals. Every donor was a Caucasian adult from Nashville, Tennessee. Partitioning of CD4+ cells yielded a CD45RA+ naive subset and a CD45RA-negative memory subset. Germline V CDR1 and CDR2: MDHEN, SYDVKM. After removal of 4 bases from V and 3 bases from J, the junction contained 7 bases not matched to a gene. This CDR3 has 15 residues. Once extracted for a subset, genomic DNA was divided evenly among several immunoSEQ plates. Produced via immunoSEQ multiplex PCR; TCRdb's table is partial and in-frame only. The table has 2 million to 3 million clones, roughly 93% seen once; the top ten hold approximately 0.36%.

The TCR sequence derives from a man between 18 and 29 years old in good health. Some clones in this sample may be carry-over from other donors' samples. The chain combines TRBV28 with TRBJ2-3; TRBD1 aligns across 7 bases. The specimen sequenced was naive CD4+ T cells from PBMCs. Subset meaning: CD45RA+ positively selected. CDR3 residues: CASSYRDRATDTQYF. The CDR3 nucleotides are TGTGCCAGCAGTTACCGGGACAGAGCTACAGATACGCAGTATTTT.